The entry below describes one T cell receptor beta chain. Its antigen is currently unknown. The data were obtained in a study of CXCR3-negative and CXCR3-positive naive CD8 T cells. General observations from the study: High diversity, comparable across both naive subsets, contrasted with much lower diversity in memory CD8+ cells. In CXCR3-positive naive cells, the TRB CDR3s were more hydrophobic than in CXCR3-negative naive cells. In naive cells, CXCR3-negative and CXCR3-positive subsets had similar TRBV-TRBJ usage; memory cells differed.

The TRB libraries of cDNA were built by UMI-labeled 5' RACE. TCRdb re-called the 5' RACE reads; one entry per CDR3 protein, DNA not given. Here the sample table reports tens of thousands of distinct CDR3 sequences. CDR3 length: 15 residues. Germline loops: CDR1 MDHEN, CDR2 SYDVKM. The clonotype was recovered from a human donor in good health. Some clones in this sample may be carry-over from other donors' samples. The rearrangement links TRBV28 to TRBJ2-1; TCRdb indicates TRBD1, and absent DNA this call remains unverified. Sequenced sample: naive CXCR3+ CD8+ T cells from blood. Stated subset: CD45RO-CCR7+CD27+CD95- naive CD8+ T cells expressing CXCR3 (TNR3+). CDR3 sequence: CASRVRGEACNEQFF. Complete variable domain (other parts from reference TRBV28 and TRBJ2-1): DVKVTQSSRYLVKRTGEKVFLECVQDMDHENMFWYRQDPGLGLRLIYFSYDVKMKEKGDIPEGYSVSREKKERFSLILESASTNQTSMYLCASRVRGEACNEQFFGPGTRLTVL.